The T cell receptor beta chain described here comes from a study of blood T cell repertoires in COVID-19. Study-wide background: Italy, Spain and the United States were the sources of the convalescent and acute COVID-19 samples.

In the original workflow: The assay estimated nucleated cells by amplifying reference gene primers. Using immunoSEQ multiplex PCR, the repertoire was profiled, and TCRdb retains in-frame clones only, with some absent. From that table come the V and J calls and clone size; the DNA was used to work out D and trimming. The sample records about 380,000 clones, roughly 86% being singletons. CDR1 is SGHDT, CDR2 YYEEEE, per germline. V lost 0 bases and J 3 bases, leaving 10 bases between the germline ends. The CDR3 spans 14 residues. Sequenced: peripheral blood. The TCR originated in a human donor with acute or convalescent COVID-19. The donor label of this sample is uncertain. J is TRBJ2-7 and V is TRBV5-6, with D unclear. DNA for the CDR3: TGTGCCAGCAGCTTGGGCGGCAGTCGCTACGAGCAGTACTTC. Its protein is CASSLGGSRYEQYF. Supplemented by reference TRBV5-6 and TRBJ2-7, the full variable domain reads DAGVTQSPTHLIKTRGQQVTLRCSPKSGHDTVSWYQQALGQGPQFIFQYYEEEERQRGNFPDRFSGHQFPNYSSELNVNALLLGDSALYLCASSLGGSRYEQYFGPGTRLTVT.